This TCR beta chain was obtained from a study of Tregs in tolerant kidney transplant recipients. Study as a whole: Recipients received nonmyeloablative bone marrow transplants from related graft donors, with transient mixed chimerism. Study outcomes and limitations: Tregs expanded with activated donor B cells seemed most donor-specific. Nucleotide sequences could not be compared across some patients' samples due to primer changes.

Unstimulated Tregs (CD4+CD25+CD127-) and CD4+CD25- non-Tregs were sorted from PBMCs. Only one count was recorded for this clone. Its antigen is currently unknown. The assay was immunoSEQ multiplex PCR, and TCRdb's table has in-frame clones only and misses some. The table records 100,000 to 120,000 clones, nearly 90% of them present only once. Trimming cost V 7 bases and J 4 bases, with 19 bases left between them. Germline V gives CDR1 MNHNY, CDR2 SVGAGI (reference sequence). The CDR3 covers 15 residues. The chain is built from TRBV6-6 and TRBJ2-5; maybe TRBD2 (5 bases). The sequencing here drew on CD4+ T cells from blood, taken before the transplant. The source is a human donor who received a combined kidney and bone marrow transplant. The CDR3 nucleotides are TGTGCCAGCAAAAATAGTCGTGAGGGTACAGAGACCCAGTACTTC. Protein: CASKNSREGTETQYF.